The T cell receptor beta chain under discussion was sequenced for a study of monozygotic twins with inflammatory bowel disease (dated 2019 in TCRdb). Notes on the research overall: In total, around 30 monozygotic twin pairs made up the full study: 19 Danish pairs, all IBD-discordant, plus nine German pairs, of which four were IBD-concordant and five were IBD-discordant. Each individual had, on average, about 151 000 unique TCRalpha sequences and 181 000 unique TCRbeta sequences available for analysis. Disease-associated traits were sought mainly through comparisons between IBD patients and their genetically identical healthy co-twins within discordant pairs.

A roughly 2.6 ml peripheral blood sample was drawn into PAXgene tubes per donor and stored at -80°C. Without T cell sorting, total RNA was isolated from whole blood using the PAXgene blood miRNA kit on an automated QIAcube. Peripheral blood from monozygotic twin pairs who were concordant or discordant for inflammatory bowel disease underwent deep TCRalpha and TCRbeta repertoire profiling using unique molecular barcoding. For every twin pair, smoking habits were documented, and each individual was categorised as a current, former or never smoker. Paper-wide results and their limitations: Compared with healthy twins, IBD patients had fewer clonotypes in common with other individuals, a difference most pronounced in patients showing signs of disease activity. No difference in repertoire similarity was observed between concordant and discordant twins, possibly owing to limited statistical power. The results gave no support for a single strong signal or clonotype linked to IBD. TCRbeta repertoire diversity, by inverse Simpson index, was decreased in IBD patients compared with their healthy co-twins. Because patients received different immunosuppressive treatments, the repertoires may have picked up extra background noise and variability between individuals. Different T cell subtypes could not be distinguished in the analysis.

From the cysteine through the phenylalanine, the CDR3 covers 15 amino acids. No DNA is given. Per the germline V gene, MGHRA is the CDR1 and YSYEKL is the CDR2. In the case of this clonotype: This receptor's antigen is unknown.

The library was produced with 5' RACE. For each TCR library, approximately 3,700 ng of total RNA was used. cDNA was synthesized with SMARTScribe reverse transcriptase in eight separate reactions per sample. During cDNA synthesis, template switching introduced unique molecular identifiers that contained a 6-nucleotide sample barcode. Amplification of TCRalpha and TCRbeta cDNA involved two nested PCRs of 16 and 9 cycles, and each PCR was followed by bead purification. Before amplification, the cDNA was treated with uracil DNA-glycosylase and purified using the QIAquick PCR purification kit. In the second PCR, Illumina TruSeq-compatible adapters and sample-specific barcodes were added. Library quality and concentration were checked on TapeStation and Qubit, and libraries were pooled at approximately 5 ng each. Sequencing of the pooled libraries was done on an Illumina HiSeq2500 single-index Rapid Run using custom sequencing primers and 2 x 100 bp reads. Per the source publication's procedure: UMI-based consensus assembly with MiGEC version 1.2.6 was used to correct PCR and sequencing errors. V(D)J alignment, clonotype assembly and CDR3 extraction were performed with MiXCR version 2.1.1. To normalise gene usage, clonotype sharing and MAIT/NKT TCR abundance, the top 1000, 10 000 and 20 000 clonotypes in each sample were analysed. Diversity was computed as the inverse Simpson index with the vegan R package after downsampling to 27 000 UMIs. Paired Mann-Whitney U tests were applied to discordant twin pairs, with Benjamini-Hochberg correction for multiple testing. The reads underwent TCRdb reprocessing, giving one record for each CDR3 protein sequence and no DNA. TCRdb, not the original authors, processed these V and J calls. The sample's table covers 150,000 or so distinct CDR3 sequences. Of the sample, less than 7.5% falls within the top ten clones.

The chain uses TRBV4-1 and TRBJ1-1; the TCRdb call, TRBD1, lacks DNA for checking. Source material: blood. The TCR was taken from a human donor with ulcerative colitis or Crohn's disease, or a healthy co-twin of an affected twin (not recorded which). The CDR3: CASSRHDRVDTEAFF.